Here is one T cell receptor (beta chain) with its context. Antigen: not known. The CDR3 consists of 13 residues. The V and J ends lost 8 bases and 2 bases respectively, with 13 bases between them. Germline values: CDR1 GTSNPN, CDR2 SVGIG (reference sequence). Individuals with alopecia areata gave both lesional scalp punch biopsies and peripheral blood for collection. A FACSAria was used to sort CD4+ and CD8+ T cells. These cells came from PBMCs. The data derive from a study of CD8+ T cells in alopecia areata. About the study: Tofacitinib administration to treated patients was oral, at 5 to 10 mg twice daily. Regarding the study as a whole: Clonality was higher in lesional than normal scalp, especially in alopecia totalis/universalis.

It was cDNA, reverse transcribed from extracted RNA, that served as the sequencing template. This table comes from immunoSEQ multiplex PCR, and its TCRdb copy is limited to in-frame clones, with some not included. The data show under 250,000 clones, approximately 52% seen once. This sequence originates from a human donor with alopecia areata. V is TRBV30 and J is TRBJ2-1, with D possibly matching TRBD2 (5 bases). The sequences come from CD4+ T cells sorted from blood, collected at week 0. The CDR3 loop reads CAGEPNAYNEQFF. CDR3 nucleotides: TGTGCCGGGGAGCCCAACGCCTACAATGAGCAGTTCTTC.